This T cell receptor beta chain was identified in a study of blood T cells in healthy people across ages. The second PCR ran roughly 7 to 12 cycles with a sample-barcoded 5' primer and J-beta primers. TCRdb re-analysed the 5' RACE reads in MiXCR, keeping a single row per CDR3 protein. The repertoire has about 730,000 distinct CDR3 sequences, 43% of them found once; the top ten carry 20% to 25%. The CDR3 has 15 residues. V dropped 5 bases and J dropped 1 base, with 14 bases sitting between them. Germline-derived CDR1 and CDR2 are SGHVS and FNYEAQ. The sequence derives from a woman aged 60 to 75 in good health. The rearrangement links TRBV7-6 to TRBJ1-1, with a tentative D call TRBD1 (5 bases). The sample taken for sequencing was blood. CDR3 in amino acids: CASSLGGYENTEAFF. CDR3 coding DNA: TGTGCCAGCAGCCTTGGGGGGTATGAGAACACTGAAGCTTTCTTT.